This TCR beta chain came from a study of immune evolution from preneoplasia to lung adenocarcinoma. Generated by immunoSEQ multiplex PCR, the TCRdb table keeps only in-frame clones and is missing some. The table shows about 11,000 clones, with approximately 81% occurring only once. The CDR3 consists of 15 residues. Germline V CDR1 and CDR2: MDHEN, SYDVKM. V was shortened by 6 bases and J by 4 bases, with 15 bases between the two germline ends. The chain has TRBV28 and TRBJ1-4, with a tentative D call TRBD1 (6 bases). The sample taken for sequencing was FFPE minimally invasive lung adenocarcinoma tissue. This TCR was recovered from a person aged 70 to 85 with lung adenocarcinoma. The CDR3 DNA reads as TGTGCCAGCAGAGGGGGGGCCCGGTTTAATGAAAAACTGTTTTTT. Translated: CASRGGARFNEKLFF.